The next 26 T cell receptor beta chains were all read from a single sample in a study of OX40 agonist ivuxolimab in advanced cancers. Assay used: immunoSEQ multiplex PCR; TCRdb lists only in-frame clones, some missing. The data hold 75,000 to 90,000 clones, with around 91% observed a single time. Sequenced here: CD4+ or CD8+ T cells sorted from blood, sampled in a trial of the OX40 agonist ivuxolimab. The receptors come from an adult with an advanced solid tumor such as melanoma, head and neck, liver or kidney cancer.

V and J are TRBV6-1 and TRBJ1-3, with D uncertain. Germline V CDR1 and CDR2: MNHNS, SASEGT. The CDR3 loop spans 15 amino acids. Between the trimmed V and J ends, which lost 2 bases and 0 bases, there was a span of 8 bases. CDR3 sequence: CASSESIPSGNTIYF. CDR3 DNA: TGTGCCAGCAGTGAATCCATACCCTCTGGAAACACCATATATTTT.

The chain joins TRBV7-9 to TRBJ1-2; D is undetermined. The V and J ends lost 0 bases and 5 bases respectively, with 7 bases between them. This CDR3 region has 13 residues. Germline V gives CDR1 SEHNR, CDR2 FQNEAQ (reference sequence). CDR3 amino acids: CASSLAGAYGYTF. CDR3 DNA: TGTGCCAGCAGCTTAGCAGGAGCGTATGGCTACACCTTC.

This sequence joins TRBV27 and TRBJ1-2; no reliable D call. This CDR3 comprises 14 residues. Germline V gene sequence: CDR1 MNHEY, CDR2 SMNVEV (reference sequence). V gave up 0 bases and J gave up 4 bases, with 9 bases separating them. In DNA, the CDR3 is TGTGCCAGCAGTTTATCGATAAGATTCTATGGCTACACCTTC. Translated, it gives CASSLSIRFYGYTF.

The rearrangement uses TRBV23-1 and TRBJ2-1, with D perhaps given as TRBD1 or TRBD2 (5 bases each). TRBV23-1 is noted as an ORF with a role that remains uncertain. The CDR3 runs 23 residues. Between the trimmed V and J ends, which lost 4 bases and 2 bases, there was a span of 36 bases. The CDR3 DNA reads TGCGCCAGCAGTCCCGGGGCCAGGGTGGCTTTCATGGGGAGAAGGAGCGCCTACAATGAGCAGTTCTTC. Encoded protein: CASSPGARVAFMGRRSAYNEQFF.

The CDR3 DNA is TGCGCCAGCAGCCTCATTACAGGGACTGGGGCCAACGTCCTGACTTTC. It codes for CASSLITGTGANVLTF. The chain is built from TRBV4-1 and TRBJ2-6; D is perhaps TRBD1 (6 bases). The V gene's germline CDR1 is MGHRA and CDR2 YSYEKL. V was trimmed by 4 bases and J by 2 bases, leaving 12 bases between them. This CDR3 contains 16 residues.

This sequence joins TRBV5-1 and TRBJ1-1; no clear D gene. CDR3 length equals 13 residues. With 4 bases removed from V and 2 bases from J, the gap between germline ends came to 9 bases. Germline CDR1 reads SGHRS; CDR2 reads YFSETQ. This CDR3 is CASSIRPNTEAFF. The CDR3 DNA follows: TGCGCCAGCAGCATCAGACCTAACACTGAAGCTTTCTTT.

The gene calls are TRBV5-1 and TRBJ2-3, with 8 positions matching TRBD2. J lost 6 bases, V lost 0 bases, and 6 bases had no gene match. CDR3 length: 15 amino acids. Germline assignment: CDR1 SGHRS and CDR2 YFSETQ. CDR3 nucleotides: TGCGCCAGCAGCTTGGTGGGACTAGGAGGGGATACGCAGTATTTT. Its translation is CASSLVGLGGDTQYF.

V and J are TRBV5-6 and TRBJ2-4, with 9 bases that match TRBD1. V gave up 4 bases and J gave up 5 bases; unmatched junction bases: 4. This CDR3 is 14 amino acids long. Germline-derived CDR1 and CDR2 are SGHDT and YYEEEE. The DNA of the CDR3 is TGTGCCAGCAGCGAACAGGGGGCTCAAAACATTCAGTACTTC. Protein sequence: CASSEQGAQNIQYF.

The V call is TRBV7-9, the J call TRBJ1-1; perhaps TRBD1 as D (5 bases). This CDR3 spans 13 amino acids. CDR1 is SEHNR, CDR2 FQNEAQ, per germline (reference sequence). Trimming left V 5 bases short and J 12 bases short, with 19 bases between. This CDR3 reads CASSPNPGLGSFF. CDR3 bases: TGTGCCAGCAGCCCCAACCCGGGACTCGGTTCTTTCTTT.

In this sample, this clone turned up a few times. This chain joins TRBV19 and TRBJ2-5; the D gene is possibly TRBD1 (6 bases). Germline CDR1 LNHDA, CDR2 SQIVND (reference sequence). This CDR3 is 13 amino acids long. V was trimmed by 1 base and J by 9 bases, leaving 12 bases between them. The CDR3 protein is CASSIAGTYAQYF. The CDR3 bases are TGTGCCAGTAGTATAGCCGGGACATACGCCCAGTACTTC.

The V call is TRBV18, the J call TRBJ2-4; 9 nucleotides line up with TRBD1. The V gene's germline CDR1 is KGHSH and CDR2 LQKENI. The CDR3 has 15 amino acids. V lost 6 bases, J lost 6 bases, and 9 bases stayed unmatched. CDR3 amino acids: CASSLRQGERNIQYF. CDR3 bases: TGTGCCAGCTCGCTTAGACAGGGGGAGAGAAACATTCAGTACTTC.

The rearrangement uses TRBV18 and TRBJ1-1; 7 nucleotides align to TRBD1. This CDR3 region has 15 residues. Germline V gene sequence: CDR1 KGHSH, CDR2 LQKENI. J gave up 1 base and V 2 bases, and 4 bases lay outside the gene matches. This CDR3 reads CASSPMRGRNTEAFF. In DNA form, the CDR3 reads TGTGCCAGCTCACCAATGAGGGGGCGGAACACTGAAGCTTTCTTT.

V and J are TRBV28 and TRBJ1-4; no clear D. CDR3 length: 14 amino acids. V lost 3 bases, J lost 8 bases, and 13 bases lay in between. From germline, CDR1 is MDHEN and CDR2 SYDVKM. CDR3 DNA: TGTGCCAGCAGTTTCGGGATTGGTTGGGAAAAACTGTTTTTT. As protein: CASSFGIGWEKLFF.

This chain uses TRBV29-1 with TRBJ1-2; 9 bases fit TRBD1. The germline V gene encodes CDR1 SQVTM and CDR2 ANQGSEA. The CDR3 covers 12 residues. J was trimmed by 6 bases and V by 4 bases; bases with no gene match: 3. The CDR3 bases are TGCAGCGTTGTGGGACAGGGCCATGGCTACACCTTC. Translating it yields CSVVGQGHGYTF.

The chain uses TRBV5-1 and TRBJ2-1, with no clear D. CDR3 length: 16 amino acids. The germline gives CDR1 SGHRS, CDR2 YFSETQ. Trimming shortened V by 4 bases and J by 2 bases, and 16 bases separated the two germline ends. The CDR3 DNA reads TGCGCCAGCAGCCGGACGGTCCAAGAGGCCTACAATGAGCAGTTCTTC. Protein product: CASSRTVQEAYNEQFF.

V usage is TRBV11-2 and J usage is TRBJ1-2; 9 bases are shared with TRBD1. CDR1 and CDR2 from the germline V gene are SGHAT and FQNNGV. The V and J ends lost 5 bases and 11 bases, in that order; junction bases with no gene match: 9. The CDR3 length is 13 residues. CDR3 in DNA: TGTGCCAGCAGCGCGCCTGTCGGGACAGGGTACACCTTC. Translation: CASSAPVGTGYTF.

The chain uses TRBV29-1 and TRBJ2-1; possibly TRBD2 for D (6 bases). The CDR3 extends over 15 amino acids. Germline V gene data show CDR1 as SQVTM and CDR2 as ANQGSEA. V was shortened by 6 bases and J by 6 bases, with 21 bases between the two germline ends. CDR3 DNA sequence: TGCAGCGTCCGCGACCGGGGGTTTGGGGGCAATGAGCAGTTCTTC. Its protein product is CSVRDRGFGGNEQFF.

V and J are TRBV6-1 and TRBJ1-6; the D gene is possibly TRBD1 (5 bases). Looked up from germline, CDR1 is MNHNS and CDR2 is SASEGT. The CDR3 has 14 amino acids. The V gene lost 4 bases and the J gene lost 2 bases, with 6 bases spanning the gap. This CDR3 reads CASSAGPYNSPLHF. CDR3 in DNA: TGTGCCAGCAGTGCGGGGCCCTATAATTCACCCCTCCACTTT.

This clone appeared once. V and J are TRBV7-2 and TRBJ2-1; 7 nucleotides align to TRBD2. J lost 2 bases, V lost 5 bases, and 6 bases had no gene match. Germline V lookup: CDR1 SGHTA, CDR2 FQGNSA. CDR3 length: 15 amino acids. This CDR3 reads CASSPTSATYNEQFF. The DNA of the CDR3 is TGTGCCAGCAGCCCTACTAGCGCAACCTACAATGAGCAGTTCTTC.

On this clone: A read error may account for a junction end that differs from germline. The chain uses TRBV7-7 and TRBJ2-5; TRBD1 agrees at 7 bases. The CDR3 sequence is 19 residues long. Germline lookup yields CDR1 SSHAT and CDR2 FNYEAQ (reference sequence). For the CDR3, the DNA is TGTGCTAGCAGCTTAAGGCACGGGTCGGGCAGGGGGAGCCAAGAGACCCAGTACTTC. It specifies CASSLRHGSGRGSQETQYF.

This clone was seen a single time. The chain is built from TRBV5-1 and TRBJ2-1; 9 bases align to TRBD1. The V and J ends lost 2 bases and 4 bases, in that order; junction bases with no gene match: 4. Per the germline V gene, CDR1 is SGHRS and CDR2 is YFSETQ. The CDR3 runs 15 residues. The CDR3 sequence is CASSLGGTGYNEQFF. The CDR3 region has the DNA TGCGCCAGCAGCTTAGGCGGGACAGGGTACAATGAGCAGTTCTTC.

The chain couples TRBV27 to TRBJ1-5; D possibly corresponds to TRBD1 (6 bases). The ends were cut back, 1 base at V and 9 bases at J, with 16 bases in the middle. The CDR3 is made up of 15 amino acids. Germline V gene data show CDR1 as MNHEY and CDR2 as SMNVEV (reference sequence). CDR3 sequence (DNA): TGTGCCAGCAGTTTATTGGGTGGGGGGGGCTGGCCCCAGCATTTT. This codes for CASSLLGGGGWPQHF.

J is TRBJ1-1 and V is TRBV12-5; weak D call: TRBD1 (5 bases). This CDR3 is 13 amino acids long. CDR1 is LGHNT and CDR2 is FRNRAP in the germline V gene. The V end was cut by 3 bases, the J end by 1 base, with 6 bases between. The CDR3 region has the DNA TGTGCTAGTGGTTTAGGGGAGAACACTGAAGCTTTCTTT. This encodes CASGLGENTEAFF.

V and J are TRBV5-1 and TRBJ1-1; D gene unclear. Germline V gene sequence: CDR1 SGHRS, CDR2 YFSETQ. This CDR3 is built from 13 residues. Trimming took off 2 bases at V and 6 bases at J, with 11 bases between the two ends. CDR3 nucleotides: TGCGCCAGCAGCTTCATAGGTGGTCCTGAAGCTTTCTTT. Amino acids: CASSFIGGPEAFF.

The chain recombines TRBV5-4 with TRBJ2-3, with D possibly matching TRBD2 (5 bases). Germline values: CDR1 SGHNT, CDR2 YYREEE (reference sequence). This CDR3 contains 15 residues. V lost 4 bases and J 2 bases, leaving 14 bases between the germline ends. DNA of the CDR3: TGTGCCAGCAGCGTATTCGGGATGAACACAGATACGCAGTATTTT. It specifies CASSVFGMNTDTQYF.

This chain's CDR3 is CASSLQGAHEQYF. CDR3 DNA sequence: TGTGCCAGCAGTTTACAGGGGGCTCACGAGCAGTACTTC. The V call is TRBV6-6, the J call TRBJ2-7, with 9 bases identical to TRBD1. The CDR3 has 13 amino acids. CDR1 and CDR2 (germline): MNHNY, SVGAGI (reference sequence). Unmatched junction bases numbered 3, after V lost 4 bases and J lost 5 bases.